These 19 T cell receptor beta chains were all obtained from the same sample, sequenced in a study of cytomegalovirus exposure and HLA in healthy donors. PCR amplification relied on 60 Vbeta primers (plus 13 Jbeta primers). Sequenced by immunoSEQ multiplex PCR; TCRdb stores in-frame clones only, minus some. The repertoire holds roughly 100,000 clones, with 69% as singletons. Sequenced sample: PBMCs. These receptors came from a man aged 25 to 45 in good health and CMV-seronegative.

The chain uses TRBV11-2 and TRBJ1-6; 7 nucleotides align to TRBD1. V lost 2 bases and J lost 7; bases outside the gene matches: 5. The CDR3 is 15 residues long. CDR1 and CDR2 (germline): SGHAT, FQNNGV. The CDR3 DNA reads TGTGCCAGCAGCTTACATCGGACAGGAAATTCACCCCTCCACTTT. Its protein product is CASSLHRTGNSPLHF.

The rearrangement joins TRBV9 to TRBJ2-1; D is possibly TRBD2 (6 bases). This CDR3 is built from 16 residues. CDR1 is SGDLS and CDR2 is YYNGEE in the germline V gene. V was pared by 2 bases and J by 0 bases, with 12 bases between. CDR3 region: CASSVGRGSSYNEQFF. The CDR3 nucleotides read TGTGCCAGCAGCGTGGGTCGGGGGAGCTCCTACAATGAGCAGTTCTTC.

V usage is TRBV11-2 and J usage is TRBJ2-7, with TRBD1 as a possible D gene (5 bases). V was clipped by 1 base and J by 4 bases, with 11 bases between them. Germline V lookup: CDR1 SGHAT, CDR2 FQNNGV. The CDR3 contains 14 residues. The CDR3 DNA sequence: TGTGCCAGCAGCTTAGGGGGCCTGAAATACGAGCAGTACTTC. This sequence encodes CASSLGGLKYEQYF.

The chain is built from TRBV2 and TRBJ2-5; tentative D call: TRBD2 (5 bases). The CDR3 covers 12 residues. Germline V gene lookup returns CDR1 SNHLY and CDR2 FYNNEI. Trimming removed 5 bases from V and 5 bases from J, with 9 bases in between. CDR3 sequence reads: CASSSTGETQYF. CDR3 coding DNA: TGTGCCAGCAGTTCGACGGGGGAGACCCAGTACTTC.

The chain employs TRBV6-5 and TRBJ2-3, with 7 bases aligning to TRBD1. This CDR3 is built from 15 residues. Germline loops: CDR1 MNHEY, CDR2 SVGAGI. The V segment lost 7 bases and the J segment 1 base; nucleotides outside the gene matches: 8. CDR3 DNA sequence: TGTGCCAGCACCCCAAGGGGGCTAGGCACAGATACGCAGTATTTT. Its protein is CASTPRGLGTDTQYF.

V gene TRBV7-8 combines with J gene TRBJ2-2, with D perhaps TRBD2 (6 bases). Germline V CDR1 and CDR2: SGHVS, FQNEAQ. This CDR3 is 14 amino acids long. V dropped 5 bases and J dropped 6 bases, with 13 bases sitting between them. The CDR3 nucleotides are TGTGCCAGCAGCGCGGACTATACCCCCGGGGAGCTGTTTTTT. Its translation: CASSADYTPGELFF. Together with reference TRBV7-8 and TRBJ2-2, the CDR3 gives the full variable domain: GAGVSQSPRYKVAKRGQDVALRCDPISGHVSLFWYQQALGQGPEFLTYFQNEAQLDKSGLPSDRFFAERPEGSVSTLKIQRTQQEDSAVYLCASSADYTPGELFFGEGSRLTVL.

The chain uses TRBV27 and TRBJ2-7; 10 bases are shared with TRBD2. V was clipped by 5 bases and J by 2 bases; unmatched bases: 6. This CDR3 has 15 amino acids. CDR1 and CDR2 (germline): MNHEY, SMNVEV (reference sequence). CDR3 bases: TGTGCCAGCAGTATTGGACTAGCGGAAACCTACGAGCAGTACTTC. Its translation is CASSIGLAETYEQYF.

In this sample, this clone turned up a few times. V is TRBV11-1 and J is TRBJ2-4; maybe TRBD1 (5 bases). CDR1 and CDR2 (germline): SGHAT, FQDESV (reference sequence). V dropped 2 bases and J dropped 6 bases, with 14 bases sitting between them. The CDR3 totals 15 residues. CDR3: CASSLLTGRANIQYF. Here the CDR3 DNA reads TGTGCCAGCAGCTTACTAACCGGCAGGGCAAACATTCAGTACTTC.

The chain carries TRBV30 and TRBJ2-3, with 7 bases identical to TRBD1. The CDR3 covers 11 residues. Germline loops: CDR1 GTSNPN, CDR2 SVGIG (reference sequence). The ends lost 3 bases at V and 10 bases at J; junction bases unmatched: 4. The CDR3 DNA reads as TGTGCCTGGAGCGTAGACAGGGCGCAGTATTTT. The encoded protein is CAWSVDRAQYF.

The V gene is TRBV29-1, the J gene TRBJ2-7; no firm D call. Germline V lookup: CDR1 SQVTM, CDR2 ANQGSEA. CDR3 length equals 13 residues. The V end lost 6 bases, the J end lost 0 bases, and 12 bases lay between the germline ends. This CDR3 is CSVLGLPSYEQYF. The CDR3 DNA reads as TGCAGCGTCCTAGGCCTCCCCTCCTACGAGCAGTACTTC.

The sample holds a few counts of this clone. The rearrangement joins TRBV6-5 to TRBJ1-2; 10 nucleotides match TRBD1. The CDR3 spans 15 residues. The germline CDR1 and CDR2 sequences are MNHEY and SVGAGI. After removal of 5 bases from V and 4 bases from J, the junction contained 7 bases not matched to a gene. CDR3 coding DNA: TGTGCCAGCAGTCGCCTGACAGGGGGCGGCTATGGCTACACCTTC. It is translated as CASSRLTGGGYGYTF.

This chain joins TRBV7-9 and TRBJ2-3; 9 bases agree with TRBD2. This CDR3 has 15 residues. Germline CDR1 SEHNR, CDR2 FQNEAQ (reference sequence). Germline trimming cut 4 bases from V and 4 bases from J; bases unmatched to any gene: 6. CDR3 bases: TGTGCCAGCAGCTCCCTAGCGGGAAGAGCAGATACGCAGTATTTT. It yields the protein CASSSLAGRADTQYF.

The sample holds a few counts of this clone. This rearrangement joins TRBV28 to TRBJ1-2; D ambiguous. V lost 3 bases and J 7 bases, leaving 9 bases between the germline ends. CDR1 and CDR2 from the germline V gene are MDHEN and SYDVKM. The CDR3 has 12 amino acids. The CDR3 reads CASSFTYAGYTF. In nucleotides, the CDR3 is TGTGCCAGCAGTTTTACCTATGCTGGCTACACCTTC.

The genes are TRBV29-1 and TRBJ2-2, with D unclear. Trimming pared 5 bases from V and 4 bases from J, leaving 11 bases between. This CDR3 is 13 amino acids long. The germline gives CDR1 SQVTM, CDR2 ANQGSEA. CDR3 sequence (DNA): TGCAGCGTTTCCGAGGTTGGCACCGGGGAGCTGTTTTTT. Translated: CSVSEVGTGELFF.

The rearrangement uses TRBV25-1 and TRBJ1-1; D might be TRBD1 (5 bases). The CDR3 length is 17 residues. The germline V gene encodes CDR1 MGHDK and CDR2 SYGVNS. V lost 5 bases, J lost 2 bases, and 21 bases lay in between. CDR3 nucleotide sequence: TGTGCCAGCAGTACTCCGGGACGGGGGAAGTCTAACACTGAAGCTTTCTTT. This sequence encodes CASSTPGRGKSNTEAFF.

The chain couples TRBV6-5 to TRBJ2-1; TRBD1 aligns across 9 bases. Germline V gene sequence: CDR1 MNHEY, CDR2 SVGAGI. V trimming: 6 bases; J trimming: 4 bases; junction bases outside the gene matches: 7. This CDR3 spans 15 amino acids. The CDR3 DNA reads as TGTGCCAGCAGGCCCCGGGACAGGGAGTACAATGAGCAGTTCTTC. Residues: CASRPRDREYNEQFF.

This clone was observed a handful of times. This sequence joins TRBV2 and TRBJ1-1; TRBD1 aligns across 8 bases. V trimming: 7 bases; J trimming: 4 bases; junction bases outside the gene matches: 5. CDR1 SNHLY and CDR2 FYNNEI come from the germline V gene. The CDR3 extends over 13 amino acids. CDR3 coding DNA: TGTGCCAGCACCGGACAGGGAGGCACTGAAGCTTTCTTT. Amino acids: CASTGQGGTEAFF.

The chain links TRBV5-6 to TRBJ1-1, with TRBD1 matching 8 bases. Germline V gene lookup returns CDR1 SGHDT and CDR2 YYEEEE. The CDR3 runs to 15 residues. V was clipped by 4 bases and J by 1 base; unmatched bases: 6. The CDR3 is CASSPQTGENTEAFF. DNA for the CDR3: TGTGCCAGCAGCCCCCAGACAGGGGAGAACACTGAAGCTTTCTTT.

CDR3 amino acids: CASAIRRGGTDTQYF. The DNA for the CDR3 is TGTGCCAGCGCCATCCGGCGGGGGGGCACAGATACGCAGTATTTT. V and J are TRBV28 and TRBJ2-3; 8 bases are shared with TRBD2. The V gene end was trimmed by 8 bases and the J gene end by 1 base; junction bases not matched to a gene: 8. Germline CDR1 is MDHEN and CDR2 is SYDVKM. The CDR3 extends over 15 amino acids.